This T cell receptor beta chain is drawn from a study of blood T cells in healthy people across ages. Study-wide findings and caveats: Since the PBMCs were unsorted, naive and antigen-experienced cells could not be conclusively compared. The donors' CMV status was not determined, possibly confounding changes in expanded clonotypes.

Worth noting for this clonotype: Its antigen is currently unknown.

CDR1 is DFQATT, CDR2 SNEGSKA, per germline (reference sequence). CDR3 length: 13 amino acids. The V end was cut by 3 bases, the J end by 1 base, with 6 bases between. Those donating, healthy Caucasian individuals from Russia, were aged 6 to 90. Isolating PBMCs gave at least 6 million of these cells per sample. Next came a second PCR, run for about 6 to 12 cycles, which used a sample-barcoded 5' primer along with a J-beta primer mix. TCRdb ran MiXCR on the 5' RACE reads and lists one entry per CDR3 protein. The sample lists 600,000 to 1,000,000 distinct CDR3 sequences, 55% to 75% seen once, with around 20% in the top ten.

Sequences were obtained from blood. The clonotype was recovered from a man aged 25-40 years in good health. The rearrangement links TRBV20-1 to TRBJ2-2; D uncertain. CDR3: CSASGWNTGELFF. CDR3 DNA sequence: TGCAGTGCTAGCGGGTGGAACACCGGGGAGCTGTTTTTT.